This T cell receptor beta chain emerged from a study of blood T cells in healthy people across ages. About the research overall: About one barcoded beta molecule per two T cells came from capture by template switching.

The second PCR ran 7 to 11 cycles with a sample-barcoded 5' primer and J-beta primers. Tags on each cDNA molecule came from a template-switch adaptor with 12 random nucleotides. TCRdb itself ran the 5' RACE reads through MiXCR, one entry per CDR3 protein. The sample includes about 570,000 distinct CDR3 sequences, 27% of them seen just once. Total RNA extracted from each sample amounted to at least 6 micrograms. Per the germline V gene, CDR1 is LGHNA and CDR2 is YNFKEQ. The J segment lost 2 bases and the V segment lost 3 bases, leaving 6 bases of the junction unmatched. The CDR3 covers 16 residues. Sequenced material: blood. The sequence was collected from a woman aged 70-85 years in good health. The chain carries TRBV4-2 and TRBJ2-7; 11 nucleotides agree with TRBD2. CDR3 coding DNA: TGTGCCAGCAGCCAGCTTAGCGGGGGGGCAACCTACGAGCAGTACTTC. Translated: CASSQLSGGATYEQYF.